Listed here are 22 T cell receptor beta chains from one sample, sequenced in a study of shared clonotypes between healthy human individuals. The repertoire was sequenced with immunoSEQ multiplex PCR; TCRdb's copy has only in-frame clones and lacks some. The table lists about 2.3 million clones, 85% to 95% of them singletons. Sequenced input: naive CD4+ T cells from PBMCs. This sample's subset: CD45RA+ positively selected. Receptors were obtained from a man aged 18-30 years in good health. Some clones in this sample may be carry-over from other donors' samples.

This clone was seen only once. The chain uses TRBV5-1 and TRBJ1-5; D gene unclear. In germline, CDR1 is SGHRS, CDR2 YFSETQ. Trimming cost V 0 bases and J 9 bases, with 16 bases left between them. The CDR3 covers 15 residues. The CDR3 here is CASSLAGVSEGPQHF. For the CDR3, the DNA is TGCGCCAGCAGCTTGGCCGGGGTCTCGGAGGGGCCCCAGCATTTT.

CDR3 nucleotide sequence: TGTGCCAGCAGGGAGAGCAGGGCAGCCAATGAGCAGTTCTTC. Translation: CASRESRAANEQFF. The chain couples TRBV6-1 to TRBJ2-1, with D perhaps TRBD1 (5 bases). CDR1 and CDR2 from the germline V gene are MNHNS and SASEGT. The CDR3 length is 14 residues. V lost 6 bases and J lost 6, with 15 bases in between.

V usage is TRBV5-1 and J usage is TRBJ2-1, with 9 bases fitting TRBD2. The CDR3 covers 17 residues. V dropped 3 bases and J dropped 0; count of bases not matched to a gene: 7. Per the germline V gene, CDR1 is SGHRS and CDR2 is YFSETQ. CDR3 DNA sequence: TGCGCCAGCAGCTCGACCCTTAGCGGGAGCTCCTACAATGAGCAGTTCTTC. It yields the protein CASSSTLSGSSYNEQFF.

The V call is TRBV6-1, the J call TRBJ1-5; D gene unclear. Germline V lookup: CDR1 MNHNS, CDR2 SASEGT. The CDR3 is 14 amino acids. Trimming removed 0 bases at V and 7 bases at J, with 10 bases between. CDR3 protein: CASSEALHGQPQHF. The CDR3 DNA follows: TGTGCCAGCAGTGAAGCTCTTCATGGACAGCCCCAGCATTTT.

J is TRBJ2-2 and V is TRBV25-1, with D perhaps matching TRBD1 (7 bases). Per the germline V gene, CDR1 is MGHDK and CDR2 is SYGVNS. The CDR3 consists of 15 residues. The V end lost 2 bases, the J end lost 5 bases, and 12 bases lay between the germline ends. CDR3 coding DNA: TGTGCCAGCAGTGAACCAGGGGGGAGAACCGGGGAGCTGTTTTTT. It codes for CASSEPGGRTGELFF.

The sample holds a few counts of this clone. The genes are TRBV28 and TRBJ1-5; no reliable D call. Per the germline V gene, CDR1 is MDHEN and CDR2 is SYDVKM. The CDR3 runs 14 residues. V dropped 4 bases and J dropped 2 bases, with 9 bases sitting between them. The CDR3 nucleotides read TGTGCCAGCAGTTCACCACACGGCAATCAGCCCCAGCATTTT. It translates to CASSSPHGNQPQHF.

The V gene is TRBV28, the J gene TRBJ1-2; D not resolved. V dropped 3 bases and J dropped 8 bases, with 19 bases sitting between them. The CDR3 is 15 amino acids. Per the germline V gene, CDR1 is MDHEN and CDR2 is SYDVKM. CDR3 sequence: CASSFEVLGKGGYTF. The CDR3 nucleotides are TGTGCCAGCAGTTTCGAAGTCCTGGGGAAGGGAGGCTACACCTTC.

This chain connects TRBV7-9 to TRBJ2-3, with D tentatively TRBD1 (6 bases). Trimming pared 5 bases from V and 2 bases from J, leaving 20 bases between. The CDR3 totals 17 residues. In germline, CDR1 is SEHNR, CDR2 FQNEAQ (reference sequence). The chain's CDR3 is CASSPSWGLTNTDTQYF. CDR3 DNA sequence: TGTGCCAGCAGCCCATCGTGGGGGCTTACCAACACAGATACGCAGTATTTT.

The chain uses TRBV4-2 and TRBJ2-2, with 8 nucleotides matching TRBD1. The V gene end was trimmed by 1 base and the J gene end by 5 bases; junction bases not matched to a gene: 6. CDR3 length: 16 residues. The germline gives CDR1 LGHNA, CDR2 YNFKEQ. Here the CDR3 DNA reads TGTGCCAGCAGCCAAGTGAGGACAGGGAGTACCGGGGAGCTGTTTTTT. Translation gives CASSQVRTGSTGELFF.

CDR3 nucleotides: TGTGCCAGCACCCCCTCGGGGGCAGATACGCAGTATTTT. As protein: CASTPSGADTQYF. The rearrangement links TRBV6-6 to TRBJ2-3; D may be TRBD2 (6 bases). The CDR3 runs 13 residues. The ends were cut back, 7 bases at V and 4 bases at J, with 12 bases in the middle. Germline assignment: CDR1 MNHNY and CDR2 SVGAGI (reference sequence).

This clone appeared a single time. The V and J genes are TRBV5-1 and TRBJ1-1; D possibly corresponds to TRBD1 (6 bases). From germline, CDR1 is SGHRS and CDR2 YFSETQ. Between the trimmed V and J ends, which lost 4 bases and 0 bases, there was a span of 13 bases. The CDR3 spans 15 residues. CDR3 in amino acids: CASSPTGTLNTEAFF. CDR3 sequence (DNA): TGCGCCAGCAGCCCGACCGGGACACTGAACACTGAAGCTTTCTTT.

The chain combines TRBV5-1 with TRBJ2-1; TRBD2 matches at 13 bases. Germline trimming cut 0 bases from V and 8 bases from J; bases unmatched to any gene: 2. This CDR3 has 15 residues. The germline V gene has CDR1 SGHRS and CDR2 YFSETQ. This chain's CDR3 is CASSLELAGGHEQFF. The CDR3 coding sequence is TGCGCCAGCAGCTTGGAACTAGCGGGAGGGCATGAGCAGTTCTTC.

The V and J genes are TRBV28 and TRBJ2-6; the D is unclear. The CDR3 is made up of 18 amino acids. Per germline, CDR1 MDHEN and CDR2 SYDVKM. The ends were cut back, 2 bases at V and 0 bases at J, with 14 bases in the middle. This CDR3 reads CASSLKAQLYSGANVLTF. CDR3 bases: TGTGCCAGCAGTTTAAAAGCACAGCTTTACTCTGGGGCCAACGTCCTGACTTTC. The full variable domain, completed using reference TRBV28 and TRBJ2-6, is DVKVTQSSRYLVKRTGEKVFLECVQDMDHENMFWYRQDPGLGLRLIYFSYDVKMKEKGDIPEGYSVSREKKERFSLILESASTNQTSMYLCASSLKAQLYSGANVLTFGAGSRLTVL.

The rearrangement uses TRBV5-8 and TRBJ1-2, with D perhaps matching TRBD1 (6 bases). Trimming cost V 4 bases and J 9 bases, with 13 bases left between them. CDR1 SGHTS and CDR2 YDEGEE come from the germline V gene. CDR3 size: 12 residues. CDR3 sequence reads: CASSGGARRYTF. CDR3 DNA: TGTGCCAGCAGCGGGGGGGCCAGGCGCTACACCTTC.

The V and J genes are TRBV10-2 and TRBJ2-3; D remains unclear. There are 15 residues in the CDR3. Germline V CDR1 and CDR2: WSHSY, SAAADI. V lost 5 bases and J 9 bases, leaving 21 bases between the germline ends. The CDR3 DNA reads TGCGCCAGCAGTCCCACAGCGACCGGGCAAGGCACGCAGTATTTT. It codes for CASSPTATGQGTQYF.

V usage is TRBV14 and J usage is TRBJ1-1; D unclear. CDR3 length: 15 amino acids. CDR1 is SGHDN, CDR2 FVKESK, per germline. The ends were cut back, 2 bases at V and 3 bases at J, with 13 bases in the middle. DNA of the CDR3: TGTGCCAGCAGCCAATGGGCCTCTATGGACACTGAAGCTTTCTTT. Its protein product is CASSQWASMDTEAFF.

This sequence joins TRBV7-2 and TRBJ2-7, with TRBD2 matching over 10 bases. V gave up 1 base and J gave up 10 bases; unmatched junction bases: 13. The CDR3 runs 16 residues. Germline CDR1 and CDR2: SGHTA and FQGNSA. In DNA, the CDR3 is TGTGCCAGCAGCTTAGGGCATCTCGCTAGCGGGAGTGAACAGTACTTC. Amino acid sequence: CASSLGHLASGSEQYF.

As regards this clone: Other DNA sequences of this sample code for an identical CDR3. The V gene is TRBV19, the J gene TRBJ1-1; D perhaps matches TRBD1 (6 bases). Germline CDR1 and CDR2: LNHDA and SQIVND (reference sequence). V was shortened by 3 bases and J by 1 base, with 9 bases between the two germline ends. The CDR3 is made up of 14 amino acids. DNA for the CDR3: TGTGCCAGTAGTATCGGACAGCCGAACACTGAAGCTTTCTTT. Protein: CASSIGQPNTEAFF.

The chain employs TRBV5-1 and TRBJ1-1; TRBD1 aligns across 9 bases. The CDR3 has 16 amino acids. Germline V lookup: CDR1 SGHRS, CDR2 YFSETQ. Unmatched junction bases numbered 9, after V lost 0 bases and J lost 6 bases. DNA for the CDR3: TGCGCCAGCAGCTTGGGGACAGGGGCCGGGGGAGCTGAAGCTTTCTTT. This encodes CASSLGTGAGGAEAFF.

This clone was detected only once. The V gene is TRBV11-2, the J gene TRBJ2-1; D might be TRBD1 (6 bases). CDR1 and CDR2 (germline): SGHAT, FQNNGV. The CDR3 is 15 amino acids. V gave up 3 bases and J gave up 2 bases, with 11 bases separating them. The CDR3 loop reads CASSFWDTAYNEQFF. CDR3 coding DNA: TGTGCCAGCAGCTTTTGGGACACTGCCTACAATGAGCAGTTCTTC. The variable domain in full, completed from reference TRBV11-2 and TRBJ2-1, reads EAGVAQSPRYKIIEKRQSVAFWCNPISGHATLYWYQQILGQGPKLLIQFQNNGVVDDSQLPKDRFSAERLKGVDSTLKIQPAKLEDSAVYLCASSFWDTAYNEQFFGPGTRLTVL.

The chain carries TRBV19 and TRBJ2-2; a weak D match, TRBD1 (5 bases). Trimming left V 9 bases short and J 3 bases short, with 20 bases between. There are 16 residues in the CDR3. Germline CDR1 is LNHDA and CDR2 is SQIVND (reference sequence). In nucleotides, the CDR3 is TGTGCCAGCAGGGCCCGGTTGTCTCCTTACACCGGGGAGCTGTTTTTT. Encoded protein: CASRARLSPYTGELFF.

This sequence joins TRBV27 and TRBJ2-1; TRBD1 might be the D (5 bases). The V end was cut by 2 bases, the J end by 9 bases, with 23 bases between. Germline CDR1 reads MNHEY; CDR2 reads SMNVEV (reference sequence). The CDR3 is 17 amino acids. CDR3 coding DNA: TGTGCCAGCAGTTTAAAGAAGACAGCGCTGATTCCAAGTGAGCAGTTCTTC. It yields the protein CASSLKKTALIPSEQFF.